These 7 T cell receptor beta chains originate from one sample sequenced in a study of CD8+CD57+ T cells in acquired aplastic anemia. TCR beta VDJ combinations and CDR3 sequences were profiled from genomic DNA. One entry per CDR3 protein, called by TCRdb with MiXCR from the reads. Among 150,000 to 200,000 distinct CDR3 sequences listed, less than 65% were seen once. Material: sorted CD4+, CD8+, or CD8+CD57+ T cells (not recorded which) from PBMCs. Every receptor here comes from a human donor with severe aplastic anemia or a healthy control (not recorded which).

The J gene is TRBJ2-2, the V gene TRBV11-1; weak D call: TRBD1 (5 bases). The V gene's germline CDR1 is SGHAT and CDR2 FQDESV (reference sequence). Deletions cut 5 bases from V and 4 bases from J, with 11 bases between. The CDR3 is 14 residues long. CDR3 sequence: CASSRDRFTGELFF. The CDR3 nucleotides read TGTGCCAGCAGCCGAGACAGATTCACCGGGGAGCTGTTTTTT.

This clonotype was picked up many times. This chain connects TRBV6-1 to TRBJ2-7, with TRBD2 matching 9 bases. J lost 5 bases, V lost 10 bases, and 18 bases had no gene match. The CDR3 length is 16 residues. Germline CDR1 MNHNS, CDR2 SASEGT. In nucleotides, the CDR3 is TGTGCCACCTGGGTGACACTAGCGGGCCTTCTAGACGAGCAGTACTTC. Translated, it gives CATWVTLAGLLDEQYF.

This chain uses TRBV15 with TRBJ2-3; D uncertain. Deletions cut 4 bases from V and 2 bases from J, with 13 bases between. Germline CDR1 LNHNV, CDR2 YYDKDF (reference sequence). The CDR3 contains 15 residues. CDR3 sequence: CATSIGGSPTDTQYF. The DNA of the CDR3 is TGTGCCACCAGCATCGGTGGCAGCCCCACAGATACGCAGTATTTT.

The chain joins TRBV7-3 to TRBJ2-7; D assignment may be TRBD1 or TRBD2 (6 bases each). In germline, CDR1 is SGHTA, CDR2 FQGTGA. The CDR3 totals 13 residues. With 5 bases removed from V and 6 bases from J, the gap between germline ends came to 14 bases. The CDR3 region is CASSPRGEREQYF. The CDR3 DNA reads as TGTGCCAGCAGCCCAAGGGGGGAACGCGAGCAGTACTTC.

This clonotype has a single count. The junction does not match germline at one end; this may be a read error. The J gene is TRBJ2-7, the V gene TRBV9; 8 bases are shared with TRBD1. CDR1 is SGDLS and CDR2 is YYNGEE in the germline V gene. There are 15 residues in the CDR3. The CDR3 sequence is CASSGWTGRIHELYF. As DNA, the CDR3 is TGTGCCAGCAGCGGATGGACAGGGAGGATCCACGAGCTGTACTTC. Full variable domain (outside the CDR3, taken from reference TRBV9 and TRBJ2-7): DSGVTQTPKHLITATGQRVTLRCSPRSGDLSVYWYQQSLDQGLQFLIQYYNGEERAKGNILERFSAQQFPDLHSELNLSSLELGDSALYFCASSGWTGRIHELYFGPGTRLTVT.

This clonotype turned up a few times. The genes are TRBV12-3 or TRBV12-4 and TRBJ2-7; 7 positions match TRBD1. With 10 bases clipped from V and 1 base from J, the junction kept 4 bases outside the gene matches. This CDR3 region has 12 residues. CDR3 residues: CAIRDSSYEQYF. DNA for the CDR3: TGTGCCATCAGGGACAGTTCCTACGAGCAGTACTTC.

With regard to this clonotype: A much larger clone sits a single nucleotide away, making a read error possible. The conserved final phenylalanine or tryptophan is absent from the CDR3, which likely points to a read error. CDR3 region: CASSGTSGGADEQFL. The CDR3 nucleotides are TGTGCCAGCAGTGGGACTAGCGGGGGGGCCGATGAGCAGTTCCTC. The chain couples TRBV6-1 to TRBJ2-1; 15 positions match TRBD2. Germline values: CDR1 MNHNS, CDR2 SASEGT. V trimming: 4 bases; J trimming: 8 bases; junction bases outside the gene matches: 3. The CDR3 runs 15 residues.